This T cell receptor beta chain came from a study of T cell responses to AZD1222 COVID-19 vaccine. Study results and caveats: Donors skewed white British and female; clonal diversity was possibly underestimated. All repertoire sampling was performed exclusively after the peak T cell response. Across spike, vaccine-associated CD4 TCRs were found, dominant at 160-218 and 743-854.

The length of the CDR3 is 13 residues. V dropped 6 bases and J dropped 4 bases, with 12 bases sitting between them. CDR1 and CDR2 from the germline V gene are LNHDA and SQIVND (reference sequence). Details on this clone: Its specificity is unknown.

Assay: immunoSEQ multiplex PCR; the TCRdb copy retains only in-frame clones and omits some. The data show tens of thousands of clones, with more than 75% seen just once and about 14% held by the top ten. Here the sequenced sample was peripheral blood, taken 28 days after the second AZD1222 dose. The chain employs TRBV19 and TRBJ1-1; TRBD1 is a possible D gene (5 bases). The source is an adult who received the AZD1222 COVID-19 vaccine. Written as DNA, the CDR3 is TGTGCCAGTAGCCTTCGGGGGGGCACTGAAGCTTTCTTT. Protein sequence: CASSLRGGTEAFF.